This TCR beta chain was found in a study of type 1 regulatory T cells. Overall study: An in vitro protocol generated T-allo10, a Tr1-enriched, alloantigen-specific CD4 T cell product.

Graft donor-derived T-allo10 cells were described as host-alloantigen-specific, anergic, and alloantigen-specifically suppressive. There are a few counts of this clonotype. Its antigen is as yet unknown. TCRdb reanalysed the reads using MiXCR and keeps one entry per CDR3 protein. The repertoire holds roughly 71,000 distinct CDR3 sequences, roughly three fifths seen once, with 6.5% to 8.5% in the top ten. The V gene's germline CDR1 is LGHDT and CDR2 YNNKEL (reference sequence). V lost 3 bases, J lost 2 bases, and 17 bases lay in between. This CDR3 region has 16 residues. The TCR was taken from a human donor in good health. J is TRBJ2-7 and V is TRBV3-1, with D tentatively TRBD1 (6 bases). Input material: cultured T cells, either the whole culture or a sorted T cell fraction (not recorded which). Subset of the sample: Tr1-enriched cell product generated in vitro against host alloantigens. This CDR3 is CASSQDSKDAAYEQYF. The CDR3 bases are TGTGCCAGCAGCCAGGACAGCAAGGACGCGGCCTACGAGCAGTACTTC.